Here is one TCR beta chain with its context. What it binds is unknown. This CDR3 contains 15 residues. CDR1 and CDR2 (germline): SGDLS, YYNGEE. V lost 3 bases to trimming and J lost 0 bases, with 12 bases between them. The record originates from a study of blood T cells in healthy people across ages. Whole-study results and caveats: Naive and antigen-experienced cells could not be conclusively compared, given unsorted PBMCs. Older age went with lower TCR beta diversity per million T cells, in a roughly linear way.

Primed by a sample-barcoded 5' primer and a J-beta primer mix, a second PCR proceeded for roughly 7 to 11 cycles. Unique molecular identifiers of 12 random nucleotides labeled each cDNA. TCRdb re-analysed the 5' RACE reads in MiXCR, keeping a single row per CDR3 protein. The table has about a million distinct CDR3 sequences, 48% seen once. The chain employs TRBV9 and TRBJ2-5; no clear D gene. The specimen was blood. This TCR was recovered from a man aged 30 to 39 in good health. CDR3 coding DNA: TGTGCCAGCAGCGCCGCCGTGGGGTACCAAGAGACCCAGTACTTC. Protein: CASSAAVGYQETQYF.